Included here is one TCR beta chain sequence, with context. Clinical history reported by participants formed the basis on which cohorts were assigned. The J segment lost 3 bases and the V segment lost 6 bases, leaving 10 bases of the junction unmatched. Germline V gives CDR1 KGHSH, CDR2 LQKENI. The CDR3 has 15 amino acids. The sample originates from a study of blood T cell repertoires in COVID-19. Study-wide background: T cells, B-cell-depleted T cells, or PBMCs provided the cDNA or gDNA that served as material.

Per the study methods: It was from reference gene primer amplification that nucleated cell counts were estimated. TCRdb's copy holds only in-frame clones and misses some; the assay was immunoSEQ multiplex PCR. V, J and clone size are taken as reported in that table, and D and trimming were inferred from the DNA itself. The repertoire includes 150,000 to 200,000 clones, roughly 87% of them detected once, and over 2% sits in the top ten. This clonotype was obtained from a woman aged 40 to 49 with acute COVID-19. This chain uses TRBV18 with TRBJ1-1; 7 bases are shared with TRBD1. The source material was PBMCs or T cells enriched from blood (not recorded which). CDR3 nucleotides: TGTGCCAGCTCCGGACAGGTTGGGCCCGACACTGAAGCTTTCTTT. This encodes CASSGQVGPDTEAFF.